The clone carrying this TCR beta chain was seen a handful of times. Its antigen is unknown. In the PCR, 60 Vbeta and 13 Jbeta primers were used. The assay was immunoSEQ multiplex PCR, and TCRdb's table has in-frame clones only and misses some. Here the sample spans 60,000 to 85,000 clones, around 82% being singletons. The sample belongs to a study of cytomegalovirus exposure and HLA in healthy donors. Study-level findings and limits: A later analysis linked around 15,000 TCR beta sequences to HLA alleles at 0.05 false discovery rate. Across all donors, roughly uniform sequencing depth was an assumption of the presence/absence analyses.

Each donor's status was that of a healthy bone marrow donor. V dropped 3 bases and J dropped 0 bases, with 9 bases sitting between them. CDR3 size: 15 residues. Germline lookup yields CDR1 ENHRY and CDR2 SYGVKD. Input material: PBMCs. The chain is built from TRBV10-3 and TRBJ1-5; D gene ambiguous. The clonotype was recovered from a man in his forties or fifties in good health and CMV-seronegative. CDR3 in amino acids: CAISDTEYSNQPQHF. The CDR3 bases are TGTGCCATCAGTGACACAGAGTATAGCAATCAGCCCCAGCATTTT.